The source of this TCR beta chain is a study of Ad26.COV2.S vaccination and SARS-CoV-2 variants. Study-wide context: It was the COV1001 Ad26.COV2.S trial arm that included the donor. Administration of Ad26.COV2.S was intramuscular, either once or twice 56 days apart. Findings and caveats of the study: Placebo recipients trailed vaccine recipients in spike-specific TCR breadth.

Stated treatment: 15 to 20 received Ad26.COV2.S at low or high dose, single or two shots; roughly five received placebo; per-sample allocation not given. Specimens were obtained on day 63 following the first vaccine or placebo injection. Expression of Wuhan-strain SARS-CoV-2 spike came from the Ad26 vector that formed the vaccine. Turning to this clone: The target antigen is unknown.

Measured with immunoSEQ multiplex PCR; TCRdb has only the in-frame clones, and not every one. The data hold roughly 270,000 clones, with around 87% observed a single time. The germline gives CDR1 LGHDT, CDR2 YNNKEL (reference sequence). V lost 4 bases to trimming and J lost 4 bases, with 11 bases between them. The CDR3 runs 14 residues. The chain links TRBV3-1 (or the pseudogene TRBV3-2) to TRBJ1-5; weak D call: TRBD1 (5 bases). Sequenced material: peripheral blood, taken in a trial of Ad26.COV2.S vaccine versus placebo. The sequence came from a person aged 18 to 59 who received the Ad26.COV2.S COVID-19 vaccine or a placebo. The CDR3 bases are TGTGCCAGCAGCCTTACAGGAGGTAATCAGCCCCAGCATTTT. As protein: CASSLTGGNQPQHF.